This TCR beta chain was captured by sequencing in a study of cytomegalovirus exposure and HLA in healthy donors. PCR employed 60 Vbeta and 13 Jbeta primers. Clones were sequenced by immunoSEQ multiplex PCR, and TCRdb holds only the in-frame ones, with some missing. The sample lists about 120,000 clones; approximately 80% were seen once. As concerns this clone: What it recognizes is unknown.

Study-level results: Most subjects' HLA-A and HLA-B alleles were reportedly predicted from TCR beta sequences. TCR beta V- and J-gene trimming was later associated with a missense DCLRE1C variant. Later, an analysis found that common viral pathogens appeared to be linked with several of the most significant clusters.

The sequence was obtained from a female donor in good health and CMV-seropositive. What was sequenced was PBMCs.

The CDR3 is CASSPGLGADTQYF. For the CDR3, the DNA is TGCGCCAGCAGCCCGGGACTAGGGGCAGATACGCAGTATTTT. The chain has TRBV5-1 and TRBJ2-3, with 8 bases that match TRBD2. The CDR3 length is 14 residues. Trimming removed 4 bases from V and 4 bases from J; junction bases left unmatched: 5. Germline loops: CDR1 SGHRS, CDR2 YFSETQ. Looking up the rest from reference TRBV5-1 and TRBJ2-3 gives the full variable domain: KAGVTQTPRYLIKTRGQQVTLSCSPISGHRSVSWYQQTPGQGLQFLFEYFSETQRNKGNFPGRFSGRQFSNSRSEMNVSTLELGDSALYLCASSPGLGADTQYFGPGTRLTVL.